The 18 T cell receptor beta chains reported below all come from one sample, sequenced in a study of blood T cell repertoires in COVID-19 (TCRdb year 2020). The library was produced with the immunoSEQ multiplex PCR assay. TCRdb's version of the immuneACCESS table is confined to in-frame rearrangements and falls short of the full clone set. An unresolved V gene accounts for under half of the shortfall where checked; the remainder is of unknown origin. The sample contains some 240,000 clones, 65% to 90% of them found a single time. The ten largest clones represent under 1.5% of the sample. Sequenced input: peripheral blood. The receptor source for this set is a woman between 40 and 50 years old who had recovered from COVID-19.

The chain employs TRBV27 and TRBJ2-7; 9 nucleotides match TRBD2. The ends lost 4 bases at V and 3 bases at J; junction bases unmatched: 7. The CDR3 extends over 15 amino acids. Germline CDR1 and CDR2: MNHEY and SMNVEV (reference sequence). CDR3 coding DNA: TGTGCCAGCAGTTATAGCGGGGGTTTCGGCTACGAGCAGTACTTC. It codes for CASSYSGGFGYEQYF.

The chain links TRBV9 to TRBJ2-3; 9 bases align to TRBD2. With V trimmed by 0 bases and J by 7 bases, 6 bases remained unmatched. The CDR3 consists of 15 residues. Germline CDR1 is SGDLS and CDR2 is YYNGEE. This chain's CDR3 is CASSVEAGGPHTQYF. The CDR3, as DNA: TGTGCCAGCAGCGTAGAGGCGGGGGGGCCGCATACGCAGTATTTT.

The chain uses TRBV9 and TRBJ2-7; 8 positions match TRBD1. Unmatched junction bases numbered 7, after V lost 1 base and J lost 7 bases. The V gene's germline CDR1 is SGDLS and CDR2 YYNGEE. CDR3 length: 14 amino acids. The CDR3 nucleotides are TGTGCCAGCAGCGTAACGACAGGGGCGATTGAGCAGTACTTC. Protein product: CASSVTTGAIEQYF.

The chain employs TRBV5-8 and TRBJ2-6, with 8 positions matching TRBD1. J was trimmed by 8 bases and V by 0 bases; bases with no gene match: 4. This CDR3 has 15 residues. The germline gives CDR1 SGHTS, CDR2 YDEGEE. CDR3 region: CASSLGQGHTNVLTF. The CDR3 DNA reads TGTGCCAGCAGCTTGGGACAGGGGCACACCAACGTCCTGACTTTC. The whole variable domain, remainder taken from reference TRBV5-8 and TRBJ2-6, is EAGVTQSPTHLIKTRGQQATLRCSPISGHTSVYWYQQALGLGLQFLLWYDEGEERNRGNFPPRFSGRQFPNYSSELNVNALELEDSALYLCASSLGQGHTNVLTFGAGSRLTVL.

This chain uses TRBV4-3 with TRBJ1-2; 10 nucleotides line up with TRBD1. The CDR3 has 21 amino acids. The V segment lost 0 bases and the J segment 0 bases; nucleotides outside the gene matches: 16. The germline V gene encodes CDR1 LGHNA and CDR2 YSLEER. CDR3 amino acids: CASSQELRTGGSLRTNYGYTF. The CDR3 DNA is TGCGCCAGCAGCCAAGAACTACGGACAGGGGGATCCCTCCGCACTAACTATGGCTACACCTTC.

The chain joins TRBV7-2 to TRBJ2-3, with TRBD2 matching over 12 bases. CDR1 SGHTA and CDR2 FQGNSA come from the germline V gene. V was clipped by 5 bases and J by 2 bases; unmatched bases: 5. The CDR3 is made up of 16 amino acids. DNA of the CDR3: TGTGCCAGCAGCCAGACTAGCGGGGGATACACAGATACGCAGTATTTT. Its protein is CASSQTSGGYTDTQYF.

In DNA, the CDR3 is TGTGCCAGCAGTATCACGACAGGACGAGGCTATGGCTACACCTTC. This gives the protein CASSITTGRGYGYTF. J is TRBJ1-2 and V is TRBV28, with D perhaps TRBD1 (6 bases). The V gene's germline CDR1 is MDHEN and CDR2 SYDVKM. Trimming pared 5 bases from V and 4 bases from J, leaving 17 bases between. CDR3 size: 15 residues.

To note about this clone: Sequence at one end of the junction differs from germline and may be a read error. V and J are TRBV12-3 or TRBV12-4 and TRBJ1-3; D is undetermined. There are 12 residues in the CDR3. The CDR3 sequence: CASSLMVSTVDF. The DNA of the CDR3 is TGTGCCAGCAGTTTAATGGTCAGTACCGTGGATTTT.

The V call is TRBV4-3, the J call TRBJ2-3; possible D gene TRBD1, 5 bases. Germline values: CDR1 LGHNA, CDR2 YSLEER. V was cut by 6 bases and J by 1 base, with 11 bases left in between. The CDR3 is made up of 14 amino acids. This CDR3 reads CASSLREGTDTQYF. The CDR3, as DNA: TGCGCCAGCAGTCTCAGGGAAGGCACAGATACGCAGTATTTT.

The V and J genes are TRBV21-1 and TRBJ2-1; TRBD2, the table's D call, lacks a check against the DNA. TRBV21-1 is tagged as a pseudogene. The CDR3 is made up of 18 amino acids. Here the CDR3 DNA reads TGTGCCAGCAGCAAAGCGCATAGAGAGCGGGGGGGATACAATGAGCAGTTCTTC. Amino acids: CASSKAHRERGGYNEQFF.

The chain is built from TRBV9 and TRBJ1-3; 10 bases agree with TRBD1. V lost 3 bases, J lost 0 bases, and 6 bases stayed unmatched. Germline loops: CDR1 SGDLS, CDR2 YYNGEE. The CDR3 is 17 residues long. CDR3 nucleotide sequence: TGTGCCAGCAGCGCCGGACAGGGGGTATTCTCTGGAAACACCATATATTTT. Amino acids: CASSAGQGVFSGNTIYF.

The chain uses TRBV3-1 (or the pseudogene TRBV3-2) and TRBJ2-7; 8 bases are a match to TRBD1. The ends lost 1 base at V and 2 bases at J; junction bases unmatched: 16. Germline V gene sequence: CDR1 LGHDT, CDR2 YNNKEL (reference sequence). This CDR3 has 19 residues. The CDR3 reads CASSQVYTGGDQLTYEQYF. The DNA of the CDR3 is TGTGCCAGCAGCCAAGTTTACACAGGGGGTGACCAACTAACCTACGAGCAGTACTTC.

CDR3 nucleotide sequence: TGTGCCAGCAGCGCAGCAGGGGGGCCCTACGAGCAGTACTTC. Translation: CASSAAGGPYEQYF. The rearrangement joins TRBV7-9 to TRBJ2-7; D is possibly TRBD1 (7 bases). Germline loops: CDR1 SEHNR, CDR2 FQNEAQ (reference sequence). The CDR3 is 14 residues long. V was pared by 5 bases and J by 2 bases, with 13 bases between.

The chain links TRBV24-1 to TRBJ2-5; no clear D. This CDR3 region has 14 residues. Trimming cost V 4 bases and J 2 bases, with 10 bases left between them. CDR1 KGHDR and CDR2 SFDVKD come from the germline V gene. The CDR3 protein is CATSDSVAQETQYF. The CDR3 DNA reads TGTGCCACCAGTGACTCCGTGGCTCAAGAGACCCAGTACTTC.

V is TRBV28 and J is TRBJ1-2, with D maybe TRBD1 (6 bases). The CDR3 covers 17 residues. Trimming left V 5 bases short and J 4 bases short, with 23 bases between. Germline CDR1 and CDR2: MDHEN and SYDVKM. The CDR3 loop reads CASSQPSGWTALYGYTF. CDR3 bases: TGTGCCAGCAGTCAACCCTCCGGCTGGACAGCCCTCTATGGCTACACCTTC.

Here the CDR3 reads CASSSQRTTEAFF. DNA for the CDR3: TGCGCCAGCAGCTCTCAGCGAACCACTGAAGCTTTCTTT. The gene calls are TRBV4-3 and TRBJ1-1; D ambiguous. From germline, CDR1 is LGHNA and CDR2 YSLEER. V was clipped by 5 bases and J by 4 bases, with 11 bases between them. The CDR3 is 13 amino acids.

The CDR3 is CASSQGDRAYNSPLHF. CDR3 in DNA: TGCGCCAGCAGCCAAGGGGACAGGGCCTATAATTCACCCCTCCACTTT. The V call is TRBV4-1, the J call TRBJ1-6, with 9 bases lining up with TRBD1. The CDR3 has 16 residues. Germline trimming cut 1 base from V and 2 bases from J; bases unmatched to any gene: 0. CDR1 is MGHRA and CDR2 is YSYEKL in the germline V gene.

This chain joins TRBV7-6 and TRBJ2-3; 9 nucleotides agree with TRBD2. The V and J ends lost 1 base and 1 base, in that order; junction bases with no gene match: 6. The CDR3 runs to 17 residues. Germline V CDR1 and CDR2: SGHVS, FNYEAQ. The CDR3 region is CASSLVASGEGTDTQYF. For the CDR3, the DNA is TGTGCCAGCAGCTTAGTTGCTAGCGGGGAGGGCACAGATACGCAGTATTTT.